These 14 T cell receptor beta chains were all obtained from the same sample, sequenced in a study of cytomegalovirus exposure and HLA in healthy donors. Assay: immunoSEQ multiplex PCR; the TCRdb copy retains only in-frame clones and omits some. The repertoire holds roughly 56,000 clones, with just under 95% as singletons. Sequences were obtained from PBMCs. These TCRs come from a man aged 18 to 30 in good health and CMV-seronegative.

This chain links TRBV6-5 with TRBJ1-5; D is perhaps TRBD1 (6 bases). The CDR3 length is 14 residues. Trimming took 6 bases from V and 2 from J, leaving 11 bases between them. Germline CDR1 reads MNHEY; CDR2 reads SVGAGI. CDR3: CASRVQGGNQPQHF. CDR3 DNA: TGTGCCAGCAGAGTACAGGGCGGCAATCAGCCCCAGCATTTT.

V gene TRBV27 combines with J gene TRBJ2-7; 9 nucleotides line up with TRBD1. The CDR3 sequence is 14 residues long. Per germline, CDR1 MNHEY and CDR2 SMNVEV (reference sequence). V shed 5 bases, J shed 5 bases, and the junction held 7 bases outside the gene matches. DNA for the CDR3: TGTGCCAGCAGTGCAGGACAGGGGTGGGACGAGCAGTACTTC. The encoded protein is CASSAGQGWDEQYF.

The chain recombines TRBV5-1 with TRBJ2-2; 7 bases align to TRBD1. Trimming removed 2 bases from V and 0 bases from J; junction bases left unmatched: 22. Looked up from germline, CDR1 is SGHRS and CDR2 is YFSETQ. The CDR3 spans 22 residues. The CDR3 DNA follows: TGCGCCAGCAGCTTTCGGGCAGGGGGTAATCTCTGGCCGAAAACGAACACCGGGGAGCTGTTTTTT. Translation: CASSFRAGGNLWPKTNTGELFF.

The rearrangement links TRBV27 to TRBJ2-3, with a tentative D call TRBD2 (5 bases). With 6 bases removed from V and 0 bases from J, the gap between germline ends came to 19 bases. The CDR3 contains 17 residues. Germline V lookup: CDR1 MNHEY, CDR2 SMNVEV (reference sequence). CDR3 sequence: CASRRSPMASSTDTQYF. Written as DNA, the CDR3 is TGTGCCAGCAGGAGGTCCCCCATGGCTAGCAGCACAGATACGCAGTATTTT.

J is TRBJ2-3 and V is TRBV7-2; a weak D match, TRBD2 (6 bases). The V gene lost 0 bases and the J gene lost 2 bases, with 12 bases spanning the gap. Germline loops: CDR1 SGHTA, CDR2 FQGNSA. The CDR3 length is 16 residues. The CDR3 here is CASSLAGGGATDTQYF. The CDR3 DNA reads TGTGCCAGCAGCTTAGCCGGGGGAGGAGCCACAGATACGCAGTATTTT.

Here the CDR3 DNA reads TGTGCCTTCGCCCAAGGGACACGCTATAGCAATCAGCCCCAGCATTTT. Translation: CAFAQGTRYSNQPQHF. The chain joins TRBV30 to TRBJ1-5; D perhaps matches TRBD1 (6 bases). Germline V lookup: CDR1 GTSNPN, CDR2 SVGIG (reference sequence). V was trimmed by 7 bases and J by 0 bases, leaving 19 bases between them. The CDR3 has 16 residues.

The V and J genes are TRBV7-2 and TRBJ1-1; no definite D call. Germline V CDR1 and CDR2: SGHTA, FQGNSA. The CDR3 sequence is 13 residues long. The ends were cut back, 2 bases at V and 7 bases at J, with 11 bases in the middle. The CDR3 coding sequence is TGTGCCAGCAGCTTAATAGTGCGGAGTGAAGCTTTCTTT. It specifies CASSLIVRSEAFF.

The rearrangement joins TRBV18 to TRBJ2-2; D possibly corresponds to TRBD2 (5 bases). Germline V lookup: CDR1 KGHSH, CDR2 LQKENI. Trimming pared 6 bases from V and 2 bases from J, leaving 16 bases between. The CDR3 has 16 amino acids. Here the CDR3 DNA reads TGTGCCAGCTCGCTTCGGGCCCCGGGAAACACCGGGGAGCTGTTTTTT. This translates into CASSLRAPGNTGELFF.

This sequence joins TRBV5-1 and TRBJ2-2; tentative D call: TRBD1 (6 bases). This CDR3 contains 14 residues. Germline V lookup: CDR1 SGHRS, CDR2 YFSETQ. V lost 7 bases and J lost 1, with 11 bases in between. CDR3 protein: CASFEGGNTGELFF. As DNA, the CDR3 is TGCGCCAGCTTCGAAGGGGGGAACACCGGGGAGCTGTTTTTT.

The chain has TRBV11-2 and TRBJ1-4; no definite D call. V was shortened by 5 bases and J by 4 bases, with 20 bases between the two germline ends. CDR3 length equals 17 residues. Germline values: CDR1 SGHAT, CDR2 FQNNGV. The CDR3 loop is CASSRGISADFNEKLFF. The CDR3, as DNA: TGTGCCAGCAGCCGGGGAATCTCGGCGGATTTTAATGAAAAACTGTTTTTT.

The rearrangement joins TRBV6-1 to TRBJ2-5; the match to TRBD1 covers 8 bases. Trimming at V came to 3 bases and at J to 4 bases, leaving 7 bases not matched to a gene. The CDR3 runs 15 residues. Germline CDR1 reads MNHNS; CDR2 reads SASEGT. The CDR3 DNA follows: TGTGCCAGCAGTGAGGACCAGGGGGCTTTAGAGACCCAGTACTTC. This sequence encodes CASSEDQGALETQYF.

This chain joins TRBV5-1 and TRBJ2-1; weak D call: TRBD2 (6 bases). Germline values: CDR1 SGHRS, CDR2 YFSETQ. Trimming removed 0 bases at V and 5 bases at J, with 12 bases between. The CDR3 runs 15 residues. In DNA, the CDR3 is TGCGCCAGCAGCTTGGCGGGGAGGCCCGACAATGAGCAGTTCTTC. Translated: CASSLAGRPDNEQFF.

This clone has just one count. The chain uses TRBV5-5 and TRBJ1-4, with D perhaps TRBD1 (5 bases). This CDR3 contains 15 residues. In germline, CDR1 is SGHKS, CDR2 YYEKEE (reference sequence). V shed 1 base and J shed 4 bases, with 11 bases lying between them. CDR3 sequence reads: CASSLSRVLNEKLFF. Here the CDR3 DNA reads TGTGCCAGCAGCTTGTCCAGGGTCCTTAATGAAAAACTGTTTTTT.

The V and J genes are TRBV4-2 and TRBJ2-3; 7 bases agree with TRBD2. The ends lost 2 bases at V and 6 bases at J; junction bases unmatched: 8. Per germline, CDR1 LGHNA and CDR2 YNFKEQ. This CDR3 region has 15 residues. CDR3 amino acids: CASSQKAGDVDTQYF. CDR3 coding DNA: TGTGCCAGCAGCCAAAAGGCGGGAGACGTCGATACGCAGTATTTT.